This record covers a single TCR beta chain. Its antigen remains unidentified. CDR3 length: 12 residues. Germline V lookup: CDR1 SNHLY, CDR2 FYNNEI. The ends lost 9 bases at V and 8 bases at J; junction bases unmatched: 6. 13 Jbeta primers and 60 Vbeta primers were used for the PCR. Profiled with immunoSEQ multiplex PCR; TCRdb holds only in-frame clones, not every one. The sample records 100,000 to 150,000 clones, roughly 78% being singletons. The entry originates in a study of cytomegalovirus exposure and HLA in healthy donors. Points from the study as a whole: TCR beta chains numbering more than 150 were designated cytomegalovirus-associated. By HLA locus, TCR association rates varied in a later analysis, with DRB1 showing the most and HLA-C the fewest.

The source of this sequence is a man in his forties in good health and CMV-seronegative. This chain connects TRBV2 to TRBJ1-2, with TRBD1 matching 10 bases. Material: PBMCs. This chain's CDR3 is CARRQGAGGYTF. The CDR3 DNA reads TGTGCCAGAAGACAGGGGGCAGGGGGCTACACCTTC.